This entry concerns a single T cell receptor (beta chain). Authors' methods: Amplification of reference gene primers provided the estimated nucleated cell counts. The data were produced by immunoSEQ multiplex PCR, yet TCRdb's version contains in-frame clones alone and is incomplete. V and J calls and clone size are copied from that table; D and trimming were computed from the DNA. The sample contains 170,000 or so clones, approximately 83% of which appear only once. The germline V gene encodes CDR1 SGHTA and CDR2 FQGNSA. The CDR3 sequence is 15 residues long. V was clipped by 6 bases and J by 0 bases, with 14 bases between them. This record belongs to a study of blood T cell repertoires in COVID-19. Study-wide background: Acute-phase and convalescent COVID-19 samples originated in the United States, Italy and Spain.

Specimen: peripheral blood. The chain couples TRBV7-2 to TRBJ1-1; a possible D gene is TRBD1 (5 bases). This TCR was recovered from a woman aged 55-75 years with acute or convalescent COVID-19. In DNA form, the CDR3 reads TGTGCCAGCAGGAAGCAACAGGTGATGAACACTGAAGCTTTCTTT. This gives the protein CASRKQQVMNTEAFF.